This is a list of T cell receptor beta chains from one sample in a study of shared clonotypes between healthy human individuals. Only in-frame clones appear in the TCRdb table, and some are missing; sequencing was by immunoSEQ multiplex PCR. The profile shows hundreds of thousands of clones, roughly 78% of them singletons. The sample comprised memory CD4+ T cells sorted from blood. Source of these receptors: a woman aged 25 to 39 in good health. Both conserved end residues are part of each CDR3. The D gene is left open where the match is weak.

cdr3_aa	d_call	cdr3_length	j_call	v_call
CASRDPGLAVSGANVLTF	TRBD2	18	TRBJ2-6	TRBV2
CASSPGLAGGPLGEQFF	TRBD2	17	TRBJ2-1	TRBV18
CANQRVGETQYF	.	12	TRBJ2-5	TRBV7-9
CASSPSGVITGELFF	.	15	TRBJ2-2	TRBV7-8
CASRTSGAGGNQPQHF	.	16	TRBJ1-5	TRBV2
CAISETAGYGYTF	.	13	TRBJ1-2	TRBV10-3
CASLAGGPKNEQFF	TRBD2	14	TRBJ2-1	TRBV28
CASSLKGGGRTEAFF	.	15	TRBJ1-1	TRBV27
CASSLPTAGQTYGYTF	TRBD1	16	TRBJ1-2	TRBV28
CASRDSSSYNEQFF	.	14	TRBJ2-1	TRBV25-1
CSAGGQGRSF	TRBD1	10	TRBJ1-2	TRBV20-1
CASRRLAGDHEQYF	TRBD2	14	TRBJ2-7	TRBV6-5
CASSTAGGPDTQYF	TRBD2	14	TRBJ2-3	TRBV28
CASSLGQGHSYEQYF	TRBD1	15	TRBJ2-7	TRBV7-2
CASSPPSGNLYNEQFF	TRBD2	16	TRBJ2-1	TRBV18
CASSLVGQFSYEQYF	.	15	TRBJ2-7	TRBV7-2
CASSSGQGSYNEQFF	TRBD1	15	TRBJ2-1	TRBV7-8
CSVDQGGGQPQHF	TRBD1	13	TRBJ1-5	TRBV29-1
CASTSGIGNEQFF	TRBD2	13	TRBJ2-1	TRBV7-9
CAISESRREQFF	.	12	TRBJ2-1	TRBV10-3
CASSEAGYSTDTQYF	.	15	TRBJ2-3	TRBV2
CASSEGRGNEKLFF	.	14	TRBJ1-4	TRBV2
CASRKGGEGLPTDTQYF	TRBD2	17	TRBJ2-3	TRBV7-9
CTSSQVRADHGYTF	.	14	TRBJ1-2	TRBV1
CASSEFTGWNTYEQYF	.	16	TRBJ2-7	TRBV6-1
CASSLWFSGGLTLSYEQYF	TRBD1	19	TRBJ2-7	TRBV28
CASSSQATEQFF	.	12	TRBJ2-1	TRBV7-9
CASSLAVRSYNEQFF	.	15	TRBJ2-1	TRBV7-9
CASHWTSGGTDTQYF	TRBD2	15	TRBJ2-3	TRBV5-1
CASSLWDMEGYTF	.	13	TRBJ1-2	TRBV5-1
CASSRRVMNTEAFF	.	14	TRBJ1-1	TRBV2
CASSIDRRKNTEAFF	.	15	TRBJ1-1	TRBV19
CASSEDRATYNEQFF	TRBD1	15	TRBJ2-1	TRBV9
CASSSSLGTGTFQPQHF	TRBD1	17	TRBJ1-5	TRBV7-9
CAWSLNPNTEAFF	.	13	TRBJ1-1	TRBV30
CASSFRSSNQPQHF	.	14	TRBJ1-5	TRBV27
CASSPQKGSRDGEQFF	.	16	TRBJ2-1	TRBV18
CASTNPLAGEVTDTQYF	TRBD2	17	TRBJ2-3	TRBV28
CASSLEGQGADTQYF	TRBD1	15	TRBJ2-3	TRBV5-1
CASSLRTSGSIGDEQFF	TRBD2	17	TRBJ2-1	TRBV27
CASSDYRGYEQYF	TRBD1	13	TRBJ2-7	TRBV6-1
CASSSDPLGTEAFF	.	14	TRBJ1-1	TRBV5-1
CASSSMIGRQSSYEQYF	.	17	TRBJ2-7	TRBV5-1
CASSPPAGASGMRSSYNEQFF	TRBD2	21	TRBJ2-1	TRBV18
CASRSRDSKNIQYF	TRBD1	14	TRBJ2-4	TRBV2
CASSEVGQGLF	TRBD1	11	TRBJ1-1	TRBV6-1
CASSLKGFGYGYTF	.	14	TRBJ1-2	TRBV28
CASSERLWDEQFF	.	13	TRBJ2-1	TRBV10-1
CASSDTGGNNEQFF	TRBD2	14	TRBJ2-1	TRBV10-1
CSALLAASYEQYF	TRBD2	13	TRBJ2-7	TRBV29-1
CASSRLDNEQFF	.	12	TRBJ2-1	TRBV2
CASSRSGTSYEQYF	TRBD2	14	TRBJ2-7	TRBV10-2
CASSLQGPPHEQYF	.	14	TRBJ2-7	TRBV28
CASSQRQGPMNEQYF	TRBD1	15	TRBJ2-7	TRBV11-2
CASSFQGYNQPQHF	.	14	TRBJ1-5	TRBV28
CASSLEFSSYEQYF	.	14	TRBJ2-7	TRBV5-5
CAVHNTGELFF	.	11	TRBJ2-2	TRBV10-3
CASSLGPGSLGYTF	.	14	TRBJ1-2	TRBV7-6